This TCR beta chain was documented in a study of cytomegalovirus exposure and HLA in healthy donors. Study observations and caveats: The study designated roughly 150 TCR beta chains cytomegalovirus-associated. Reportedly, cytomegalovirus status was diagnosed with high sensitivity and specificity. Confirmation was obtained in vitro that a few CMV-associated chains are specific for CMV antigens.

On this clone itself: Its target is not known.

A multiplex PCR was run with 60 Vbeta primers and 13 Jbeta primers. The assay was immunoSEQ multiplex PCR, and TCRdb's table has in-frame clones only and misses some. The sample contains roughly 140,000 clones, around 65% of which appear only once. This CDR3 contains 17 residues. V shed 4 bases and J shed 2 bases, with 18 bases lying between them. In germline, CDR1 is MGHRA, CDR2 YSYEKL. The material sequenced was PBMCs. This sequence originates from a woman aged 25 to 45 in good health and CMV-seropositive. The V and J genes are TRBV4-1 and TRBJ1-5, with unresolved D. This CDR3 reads CASSPGIGVGGNQPQHF. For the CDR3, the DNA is TGCGCCAGCAGCCCCGGGATCGGGGTTGGTGGCAATCAGCCCCAGCATTTT.